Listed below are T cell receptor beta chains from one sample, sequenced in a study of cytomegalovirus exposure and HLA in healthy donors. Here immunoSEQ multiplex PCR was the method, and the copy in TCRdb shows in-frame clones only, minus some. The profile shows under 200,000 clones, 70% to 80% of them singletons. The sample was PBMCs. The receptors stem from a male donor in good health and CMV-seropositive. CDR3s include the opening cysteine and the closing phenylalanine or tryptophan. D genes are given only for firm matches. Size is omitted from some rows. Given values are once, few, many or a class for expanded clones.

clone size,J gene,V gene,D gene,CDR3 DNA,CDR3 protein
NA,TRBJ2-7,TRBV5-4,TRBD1,TGTGCCAGCAGCCCAGAATCGACAGGGTCCTCCTACGAGCAGTACTTC,CASSPESTGSSYEQYF
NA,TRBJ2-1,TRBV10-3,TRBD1,TGTGCCATCAGCAATCGGGACAGGGGAAGCAATGAGCAGTTCTTC,CAISNRDRGSNEQFF
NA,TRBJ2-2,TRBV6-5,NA,TGTGCCAGCAGTTACGCCAGGGCGCCCACCGGGGAGCTGTTTTTT,CASSYARAPTGELFF
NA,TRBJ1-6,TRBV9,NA,TGTGCCAGCAGCGTAGGGGGCGACAATTCACCCCTCCACTTT,CASSVGGDNSPLHF
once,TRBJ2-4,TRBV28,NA,TGTGCCAGCAGTTTACGCGGGACAGCAATAAACATTCAGTACTTC,CASSLRGTAINIQYF
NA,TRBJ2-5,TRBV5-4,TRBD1,TGTGCCAGCAGCTTGGGGGGGAACAGGGGTCGTGAGACCCAGTACTTC,CASSLGGNRGRETQYF
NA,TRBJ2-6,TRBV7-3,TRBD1,TGTGCCAGCAGCTTAAACTCCCATAGACAGGGGTCCACTGGGGCCAACGTCCTGACTTTC,CASSLNSHRQGSTGANVLTF
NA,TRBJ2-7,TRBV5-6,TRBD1,TGTGCCAGCAGCGCCCCGGGACAGGGACGTGGGGAGCAGTACTTC,CASSAPGQGRGEQYF
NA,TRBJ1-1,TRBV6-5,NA,TGTGCCAGCACCCTGGGCGGGGGGTCGGCTGAAGCTTTCTTT,CASTLGGGSAEAFF
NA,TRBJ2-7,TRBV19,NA,TGTGCCAGTAGTTATAACACCGACGAGCAGTACTTC,CASSYNTDEQYF
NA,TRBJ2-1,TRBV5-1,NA,TGCGCCAGCAGCTCAGACTTTATTAATGAGCAGTTCTTC,CASSSDFINEQFF